This T cell receptor beta chain appears in the sequencing data of a study of T cells in Graves' hyperthyroidism and ophthalmopathy. Regarding the study as a whole: Most clonotypes that expanded in the thyroid above 0.001 also showed up in blood.

This clonotype was counted at least ten times. Its cognate antigen is unknown. Amplification of TCR beta CDR3 regions was performed using RNA transcripts as template. The HTBI set primed first-round TCR CDR3 RT-PCR. MiXCR was run by TCRdb on the multiplex PCR reads, yielding one entry per CDR3 protein. The sample has 450,000 to 600,000 distinct CDR3 sequences; about 20% are singletons. CDR1 is DFQATT and CDR2 is SNEGSKA in the germline V gene (reference sequence). Trimming cost V 5 bases and J 1 base, with 15 bases left between them. This CDR3 is built from 15 residues. The V and J genes are TRBV20-1 and TRBJ1-5; D remains ambiguous. The sequenced sample consisted of blood. This receptor was identified in a man aged 40-49 years with Graves' ophthalmopathy. The CDR3 is CSAPPDPRSNQPQHF. The DNA for the CDR3 is TGCAGTGCTCCTCCGGATCCGAGGAGCAATCAGCCCCAGCATTTT.